These 20 T cell receptor beta chains share one sample of origin, sequenced in a study of technical replicates of blood from a handful of donors. TCRdb keeps only in-frame clones here, not all; method: immunoSEQ multiplex PCR. The data hold about 86,000 clones, with 96% observed a single time. Material: T cells isolated from PBMCs. All receptors come from a human donor in good health.

This clone has a single count. J is TRBJ1-5 and V is TRBV5-5; D possibly corresponds to TRBD1 (5 bases). Trimming took off 3 bases at V and 0 bases at J, with 16 bases between the two ends. This CDR3 comprises 17 residues. CDR1 is SGHKS, CDR2 YYEKEE, per germline (reference sequence). The CDR3 region has the DNA TGTGCCAGCAGCTGGGGGAGGGACCTCTATAGCAATCAGCCCCAGCATTTT. Its translation: CASSWGRDLYSNQPQHF.

This clone has a single count. This sequence joins TRBV7-3 and TRBJ1-1, with 8 positions matching TRBD1. The CDR3 runs 17 residues. Germline assignment: CDR1 SGHTA and CDR2 FQGTGA. V lost 1 base and J lost 6; bases outside the gene matches: 13. The CDR3 nucleotides are TGTGCCAGCAGCTTAAGACCGTTCCGGGACAGGTGGGCTGAAGCTTTCTTT. This codes for CASSLRPFRDRWAEAFF.

This clone was detected only once. The V call is TRBV28, the J call TRBJ2-5; no firm D call. This CDR3 comprises 14 residues. The V gene's germline CDR1 is MDHEN and CDR2 SYDVKM. The V end lost 3 bases, the J end lost 1 base, and 9 bases lay between the germline ends. The CDR3 DNA reads as TGTGCCAGCAGTTTCTTCCAGGCCCAAGAGACCCAGTACTTC. As protein: CASSFFQAQETQYF. The full variable domain, in which reference TRBV28 and TRBJ2-5 provide the parts outside the CDR3, is DVKVTQSSRYLVKRTGEKVFLECVQDMDHENMFWYRQDPGLGLRLIYFSYDVKMKEKGDIPEGYSVSREKKERFSLILESASTNQTSMYLCASSFFQAQETQYFGPGTRLLVL.

The chain is built from TRBV7-2 and TRBJ2-1; 11 bases agree with TRBD2. The CDR3 covers 15 residues. In germline, CDR1 is SGHTA, CDR2 FQGNSA. The ends lost 6 bases at V and 5 bases at J; junction bases unmatched: 6. The CDR3 sequence is CASSSGLAADNEQFF. DNA of the CDR3: TGTGCCAGCAGTTCGGGACTAGCGGCCGACAATGAGCAGTTCTTC.

This rearrangement joins TRBV7-8 to TRBJ2-3; D ambiguous. Trimming took 5 bases from V and 2 from J, leaving 11 bases between them. CDR3 length: 14 amino acids. Germline V gene sequence: CDR1 SGHVS, CDR2 FQNEAQ. The CDR3 loop reads CASSRSVVTDTQYF. DNA of the CDR3: TGTGCCAGCAGCCGGAGCGTGGTCACAGATACGCAGTATTTT. Variable domain in full (rest from reference TRBV7-8 and TRBJ2-3): GAGVSQSPRYKVAKRGQDVALRCDPISGHVSLFWYQQALGQGPEFLTYFQNEAQLDKSGLPSDRFFAERPEGSVSTLKIQRTQQEDSAVYLCASSRSVVTDTQYFGPGTRLTVL.

The V gene is TRBV28, the J gene TRBJ1-3; 11 bases map to TRBD1. Trimming took 5 bases from V and 4 from J; bases not matched to a gene: 4. This CDR3 has 15 amino acids. Per germline, CDR1 MDHEN and CDR2 SYDVKM. CDR3 sequence reads: CASSKGTGGGNTIYF. In DNA form, the CDR3 reads TGTGCCAGCAGTAAAGGGACAGGGGGAGGAAACACCATATATTTT.

V is TRBV12-5 and J is TRBJ1-1, with D maybe TRBD1 (6 bases). The V end was cut by 2 bases, the J end by 4 bases, with 14 bases between. The CDR3 consists of 15 residues. Per the germline V gene, CDR1 is LGHNT and CDR2 is FRNRAP. The DNA for the CDR3 is TGTGCTAGTGGTTTGAGCGGGGGGCTGAGCACTGAAGCTTTCTTT. Translation gives CASGLSGGLSTEAFF.

The V gene is TRBV20-1, the J gene TRBJ2-1; D gene uncertain. The CDR3 covers 11 residues. Germline CDR1 DFQATT, CDR2 SNEGSKA (reference sequence). V gave up 4 bases and J gave up 8 bases, with 9 bases separating them. CDR3 coding DNA: TGCAGTGCTACTAGTTTGGATGAGCAGTTCTTC. Translated, it gives CSATSLDEQFF.

This rearrangement joins TRBV4-2 to TRBJ2-7, with TRBD2 identical over 8 bases. Germline lookup yields CDR1 LGHNA and CDR2 YNFKEQ. V lost 1 base and J lost 4; bases outside the gene matches: 6. The CDR3 length is 15 residues. For the CDR3, the DNA is TGTGCCAGCAGCCAAGTGGATAGCGGGAATTACGAGCAGTACTTC. Its translation is CASSQVDSGNYEQYF.

The rearrangement joins TRBV19 to TRBJ1-5; D is perhaps TRBD1 (6 bases). V was pared by 6 bases and J by 4 bases, with 22 bases between. CDR1 is LNHDA and CDR2 is SQIVND in the germline V gene (reference sequence). The CDR3 contains 17 residues. The CDR3 spells CASSGHQVGAKNQPQHF. The CDR3 DNA reads TGTGCCAGTAGCGGGCACCAAGTGGGGGCGAAGAATCAGCCCCAGCATTTT. Full variable domain (outside the CDR3, taken from reference TRBV19 and TRBJ1-5): DGGITQSPKYLFRKEGQNVTLSCEQNLNHDAMYWYRQDPGQGLRLIYYSQIVNDFQKGDIAEGYSVSREKKESFPLTVTSAQKNPTAFYLCASSGHQVGAKNQPQHFGDGTRLSIL.

V and J are TRBV27 and TRBJ2-2, with unresolved D. Trimming shortened V by 6 bases and J by 2 bases, and 13 bases separated the two germline ends. The germline V gene encodes CDR1 MNHEY and CDR2 SMNVEV (reference sequence). The length of the CDR3 is 15 residues. CDR3 sequence reads: CASRSFRLNTGELFF. CDR3 bases: TGTGCCAGCAGAAGCTTCCGCCTTAACACCGGGGAGCTGTTTTTT.

The chain has TRBV7-9 and TRBJ2-7, with D tentatively TRBD2 (6 bases). CDR1 is SEHNR and CDR2 is FQNEAQ in the germline V gene (reference sequence). This CDR3 has 14 amino acids. V lost 5 bases and J 5 bases, leaving 16 bases between the germline ends. As DNA, the CDR3 is TGTGCCAGCAGCCTTCTGGGAGGTTTCAACGAGCAGTACTTC. Its translation is CASSLLGGFNEQYF. The variable domain in full, with the rest retrieved from reference TRBV7-9 and TRBJ2-7, is DTGVSQNPRHKITKRGQNVTFRCDPISEHNRLYWYRQTLGQGPEFLTYFQNEAQLEKSRLLSDRFSAERPKGSFSTLEIQRTEQGDSAMYLCASSLLGGFNEQYFGPGTRLTVT.

The rearrangement links TRBV27 to TRBJ2-1; 7 bases align to TRBD2. CDR1 and CDR2 (germline): MNHEY, SMNVEV (reference sequence). This CDR3 has 13 residues. The junction had 9 bases not matched to a gene; V was cut back by 6 bases and J by 10 bases. CDR3 nucleotides: TGTGCCAGCAGGAGGGCGGGAGTTGACGAGCAGTTCTTC. Its translation is CASRRAGVDEQFF.

CDR3 loop: CASSQGQRIFFNEKLFF. DNA for the CDR3: TGTGCCAGCAGCCAAGGACAGCGCATATTCTTCAATGAAAAACTGTTTTTT. This chain joins TRBV14 and TRBJ1-4, with D possibly matching TRBD1 (5 bases). Germline V gene sequence: CDR1 SGHDN, CDR2 FVKESK. This CDR3 spans 17 amino acids. Deletions cut 1 base from V and 5 bases from J, with 17 bases between.

This clone is a singleton in its sample. Other DNA sequences within the sample encode an identical CDR3. The chain employs TRBV5-1 and TRBJ1-3; 7 bases align to TRBD1. Germline lookup yields CDR1 SGHRS and CDR2 YFSETQ. V was clipped by 2 bases and J by 2 bases; unmatched bases: 1. The CDR3 length is 14 residues. The CDR3 nucleotides are TGCGCCAGCAGCTTAGACAGGGCTGGAAACACCATATATTTT. It codes for CASSLDRAGNTIYF.

The rearrangement joins TRBV28 to TRBJ1-5; maybe TRBD1 (5 bases). Germline V gene sequence: CDR1 MDHEN, CDR2 SYDVKM. The length of the CDR3 is 13 residues. The V end was cut by 7 bases, the J end by 7 bases, with 14 bases between. CDR3 protein: CASTGRVGQPQHF. The CDR3 DNA reads TGTGCCAGCACAGGCAGGGTAGGGCAGCCCCAGCATTTT.

The chain couples TRBV11-2 to TRBJ1-2; no clear D gene. In germline, CDR1 is SGHAT, CDR2 FQNNGV. With 8 bases removed from V and 7 bases from J, the gap between germline ends came to 14 bases. The CDR3 has 12 residues. The CDR3 protein is CASHGRGFGYTF. CDR3 DNA: TGTGCCAGCCATGGACGGGGTTTTGGCTACACCTTC.

The chain uses TRBV15 and TRBJ2-2; D is ambiguous. V lost 0 bases to trimming and J lost 6 bases, with 5 bases between them. The CDR3 runs to 13 residues. The germline gives CDR1 LNHNV, CDR2 YYDKDF (reference sequence). CDR3 region: CATSREGAGELFF. DNA of the CDR3: TGTGCCACCAGCAGAGAAGGAGCCGGGGAGCTGTTTTTT.

This sequence joins TRBV10-2 and TRBJ2-5; 8 bases agree with TRBD1. The CDR3 is made up of 18 amino acids. Looked up from germline, CDR1 is WSHSY and CDR2 is SAAADI. V gave up 3 bases and J gave up 2 bases; unmatched junction bases: 14. The CDR3 here is CASSEPRTGRKEQETQYF. The CDR3 DNA sequence: TGCGCCAGCAGTGAACCCCGGACAGGGAGAAAGGAACAAGAGACCCAGTACTTC.

The chain recombines TRBV27 with TRBJ2-3; no clear D gene. V lost 7 bases and J lost 5, with 16 bases in between. The CDR3 covers 14 residues. Germline V gives CDR1 MNHEY, CDR2 SMNVEV (reference sequence). In DNA, the CDR3 is TGTGCCAGCACTACCCGTCAAGGCGGAGATACGCAGTATTTT. Encoded protein: CASTTRQGGDTQYF.